Each of the 20 T cell receptor beta chains below was sequenced from the same sample in a study of CD8+CD57+ T cells in acquired aplastic anemia (dated by TCRdb to 2016 to 2018). The patients picked for sequencing were ones in whom flow cytometry had shown an expansion of CD8+CD57+ cells. Sequenced using an Illumina HiSeq 2000. TCR beta VDJ combination and CDR3 sequence profiling used genomic DNA as the template. Using fastp at Q25 and MiXCR, TCRdb reprocessed the public reads and kept productive beta chains. Each CDR3 protein gets just one entry, which takes the most common genes and DNA from the rows behind it. This sample comprises 150,000 to 200,000 distinct CDR3 sequences, approximately 48% of them detected only once. The top ten clonotypes cover around a tenth of the sample. Source material: sorted CD4+, CD8+, or CD8+CD57+ T cells (not recorded which) from PBMCs. The receptors here all came from a human donor with aplastic anemia.

This chain joins TRBV24-1 and TRBJ2-1; TRBD1 agrees at 10 bases. Germline V gene sequence: CDR1 KGHDR, CDR2 SFDVKD. There are 16 residues in the CDR3. Trimming cost V 4 bases and J 5 bases; bases outside gene matches: 7. The CDR3 spells CATSDYDRGRNNEQFF. In DNA, the CDR3 is TGTGCCACCAGTGACTACGACAGGGGGCGAAACAATGAGCAGTTCTTC.

A note on this clonotype: The missing conserved phenylalanine or tryptophan at the end of this CDR3 makes a read error likely. It is unclear where the CDR3 begins or ends on the DNA, so no DNA is shown, and the CDR3 is as TCRdb lists it. V and J are TRBV2 and TRBJ2-5; TRBD1, as called in the table, went unchecked against the DNA. Germline values: CDR1 SNHLY, CDR2 FYNNEI. Termini included, the CDR3 measures 8 amino acids. This chain's CDR3 is CASMPGYD.

This clonotype was seen a few times. The J gene is TRBJ1-1, the V gene TRBV7-3; 10 bases align to TRBD1. The length of the CDR3 is 16 residues. Germline CDR1 SGHTA, CDR2 FQGTGA. The ends lost 0 bases at V and 5 bases at J; junction bases unmatched: 6. The CDR3 nucleotides read TGTGCCAGCAGCTTAACCCGGGACAGGGGTTTAACTGAAGCTTTCTTT. Its protein is CASSLTRDRGLTEAFF.

This clonotype occurred many times. The chain employs TRBV7-2 and TRBJ1-2, with D perhaps matching TRBD1 (6 bases). Germline values: CDR1 SGHTA, CDR2 FQGNSA. CDR3 length: 14 amino acids. Trimming removed 3 bases from V and 8 bases from J, with 16 bases in between. The CDR3, as DNA: TGTGCCAGCAGCTTTAATAGGGGGGTGGAAGGCTACACCTTC. Protein: CASSFNRGVEGYTF.

Worth noting for this clonotype: One end of the junction fails to match germline, which may point to a read error. This chain links TRBV5-1 with TRBJ1-6, with D unclear. Germline V CDR1 and CDR2: SGHRS, YFSETQ. The CDR3 spans 14 residues. The CDR3 DNA is TGCGCCAGCAGCTTGGCGGGATATAATTCACCCCGCCACTTT. Translation: CASSLAGYNSPRHF.

There are many counts of this clonotype. This chain links TRBV20-1 with TRBJ1-5, with a weak D call TRBD1 (5 bases). Germline V gives CDR1 DFQATT, CDR2 SNEGSKA (reference sequence). Trimming removed 5 bases at V and 7 bases at J, with 15 bases between. The CDR3 extends over 13 amino acids. Written as DNA, the CDR3 is TGCAGTGCTTGCGACCAGGGATACCAGCCCCAGCATTTT. This translates into CSACDQGYQPQHF.

The J gene is TRBJ2-1, the V gene TRBV24-1, with 8 positions matching TRBD2. The CDR3 is made up of 16 amino acids. V lost 9 bases and J lost 3; bases outside the gene matches: 12. The germline V gene encodes CDR1 KGHDR and CDR2 SFDVKD. CDR3 DNA: TGTGCCACCGAATCCCAACTAGCGGATGACTACAATGAGCAGTTCTTC. It specifies CATESQLADDYNEQFF.

The chain carries TRBV7-9 and TRBJ1-2, with 10 bases that match TRBD1. The trim removed 8 bases at V and 8 bases at J, leaving 14 bases unmatched. Germline V gene data show CDR1 as SEHNR and CDR2 as FQNEAQ (reference sequence). The CDR3 is 15 residues long. For the CDR3, the DNA is TGTGCCAGCCAAGACTCAGGACAGGGGGGAGCAGGCTACACCTTC. Translated: CASQDSGQGGAGYTF.

This clonotype was detected a few times. The V gene is TRBV10-1, the J gene TRBJ2-5, with no clear D. The CDR3 is 13 amino acids. The V gene's germline CDR1 is WNHNN and CDR2 SYGVQD (reference sequence). The germline V and J ends were trimmed by 3 bases and 5 bases, with 10 bases remaining between them. Here the CDR3 DNA reads TGCGCCAGCAGTGATTGGGGAATCGAGACCCAGTACTTC. This sequence encodes CASSDWGIETQYF.

The chain links TRBV5-1 to TRBJ2-7, with a weak D call TRBD1 (6 bases). Germline lookup yields CDR1 SGHRS and CDR2 YFSETQ. The CDR3 is 14 amino acids. V lost 1 base and J 5 bases, leaving 13 bases between the germline ends. CDR3 sequence reads: CASSLTTGFHEQYF. The CDR3, as DNA: TGCGCCAGCAGCTTGACTACAGGGTTCCACGAGCAGTACTTC.

This clonotype has a handful of counts. This rearrangement joins TRBV24-1 to TRBJ1-4, with TRBD1 as a possible D gene (5 bases). The CDR3 has 15 amino acids. Germline assignment: CDR1 KGHDR and CDR2 SFDVKD. V lost 6 bases and J lost 12, with 22 bases in between. This CDR3 is CATSYDRLGREELFF. In DNA, the CDR3 is TGTGCCACCAGTTATGATCGCTTAGGCAGGGAGGAACTGTTTTTT.

The chain employs TRBV25-1 and TRBJ2-1, with 12 bases matching TRBD2. The J segment lost 0 bases and the V segment lost 3 bases, leaving 6 bases of the junction unmatched. This CDR3 has 18 amino acids. In germline, CDR1 is MGHDK, CDR2 SYGVNS. The CDR3 protein is CASSDLWGLAGSYNEQFF. CDR3 nucleotide sequence: TGTGCCAGCAGTGATCTTTGGGGACTAGCGGGCTCCTACAATGAGCAGTTCTTC. Variable domain in full (rest from reference TRBV25-1 and TRBJ2-1): EADIYQTPRYLVIGTGKKITLECSQTMGHDKMYWYQQDPGMELHLIHYSYGVNSTEKGDLSSESTVSRIRTEHFPLTLESARPSHTSQYLCASSDLWGLAGSYNEQFFGPGTRLTVL.

The V and J genes are TRBV18 and TRBJ2-7, with 7 bases identical to TRBD1. With 3 bases clipped from V and 3 bases from J, the junction kept 2 bases outside the gene matches. CDR1 and CDR2 (germline): KGHSH, LQKENI. The CDR3 runs to 13 residues. CDR3 DNA sequence: TGTGCCAGCTCACCGGGACAGAACTACGAGCAGTACTTC. Translation: CASSPGQNYEQYF.

This clonotype appeared a few times. The V call is TRBV7-9, the J call TRBJ1-2; 9 nucleotides align to TRBD1. Germline lookup yields CDR1 SEHNR and CDR2 FQNEAQ (reference sequence). This CDR3 has 13 amino acids. After removal of 4 bases from V and 8 bases from J, the junction contained 5 bases not matched to a gene. The CDR3 loop reads CASSSGQGQGYTF. The CDR3 region has the DNA TGTGCCAGCAGCTCCGGACAGGGGCAAGGCTACACCTTC. The full variable domain, its missing parts supplied by reference TRBV7-9 and TRBJ1-2, is DTGVSQNPRHKITKRGQNVTFRCDPISEHNRLYWYRQTLGQGPEFLTYFQNEAQLEKSRLLSDRFSAERPKGSFSTLEIQRTEQGDSAMYLCASSSGQGQGYTFGSGTRLTVV.

The chain couples TRBV25-1 to TRBJ2-1; no clear D gene. The length of the CDR3 is 16 residues. V was cut by 1 base and J by 5 bases, with 15 bases left in between. Germline V gene sequence: CDR1 MGHDK, CDR2 SYGVNS. The CDR3: CASSESPKARHNEQFF. DNA of the CDR3: TGTGCCAGCAGTGAATCCCCCAAGGCCCGCCACAATGAGCAGTTCTTC. Complete variable domain (other parts from reference TRBV25-1 and TRBJ2-1): EADIYQTPRYLVIGTGKKITLECSQTMGHDKMYWYQQDPGMELHLIHYSYGVNSTEKGDLSSESTVSRIRTEHFPLTLESARPSHTSQYLCASSESPKARHNEQFFGPGTRLTVL.

About this clonotype: This sequence may be a read error, since a much larger clone differs from it by one base. The chain is built from TRBV5-1 and TRBJ1-2; TRBD1 matches at 7 bases. The CDR3 extends over 17 amino acids. The germline V gene encodes CDR1 SGHRS and CDR2 YFSETQ. CDR3 region: CASGLETGKYNPYGYTF. As DNA, the CDR3 is TGCGCCAGCGGCTTGGAGACAGGGAAATATAATCCCTATGGCTACACCTTC.

The J gene is TRBJ2-7, the V gene TRBV12-3 or TRBV12-4, with TRBD1 as a possible D gene (6 bases). CDR3 length: 14 residues. The V and J ends lost 8 bases and 5 bases respectively, with 19 bases between them. The CDR3: CASGNSQGRDEQYF. Here the CDR3 DNA reads TGTGCCAGCGGGAATTCACAGGGAAGGGACGAGCAGTACTTC.

On this clonotype itself: With a much larger clone just one base away, this may be a read error. V gene TRBV6-5 combines with J gene TRBJ2-3; D unresolved. CDR1 is MNHEY, CDR2 SVGAGI, per germline. CDR3 length: 13 amino acids. The DNA for the CDR3 is TGTGCCATCAGTTGGGTACTGGCAGATACGCAGTATTTT. Translated, it gives CAISWVLADTQYF.

The chain joins TRBV10-3 to TRBJ2-1; D may correspond to TRBD1 or TRBD2 (5 bases each). From germline, CDR1 is ENHRY and CDR2 SYGVKD. The length of the CDR3 is 13 residues. Trimming took 8 bases from V and 5 from J, leaving 13 bases between them. For the CDR3, the DNA is TGTGCCATCTCCCCGAGGGGAGACAATGAGCAGTTCTTC. Protein product: CAISPRGDNEQFF.

This chain uses TRBV24-1 with TRBJ2-3; D unclear. The CDR3 is made up of 15 amino acids. CDR1 and CDR2 (germline): KGHDR, SFDVKD. Trimming stripped 1 base from V and 6 bases from J, with 13 bases between. The DNA for the CDR3 is TGTGCCACCAGTGATTTATACGTTGCCTGGGATACGCAGTATTTT. Translation gives CATSDLYVAWDTQYF.